Listed below are T cell receptor beta chains from one sample, sequenced in a study of blood T cell repertoires in COVID-19. Clones were sequenced by immunoSEQ multiplex PCR, and TCRdb holds only the in-frame ones, with some missing. The table has 200,000 to 250,000 clones, approximately 86% seen once. Sequenced input: PBMCs or T cells enriched from blood (not recorded which). Source of these receptors: a woman aged 25 to 39 with acute COVID-19. The CDR3 runs from the conserved cysteine through the conserved F or W. D genes are given only for firm matches. Some rows have no size entry. The others give once, few or many, or a class for an expanded clone.

D gene | J gene | V gene | clone size | CDR3 protein | CDR3 DNA
. | TRBJ2-2 | TRBV4-1 | . | CASSQESGWGGELFF | TGCGCCAGCAGCCAAGAGTCAGGGTGGGGCGGGGAGCTGTTTTTT
. | TRBJ1-4 | TRBV6-5 | . | CASHLTGGTNEKLFF | TGTGCCAGCCACCTGACGGGGGGAACTAATGAAAAACTGTTTTTT
. | TRBJ1-6 | TRBV9 | . | CASSVGGSYNSPLHF | TGTGCCAGCAGCGTAGGAGGATCCTATAATTCACCCCTCCACTTT
. | TRBJ1-1 | TRBV7-2 | . | CASSLGLVEAFF | TGTGCCAGCAGCTTGGGGCTGGTTGAAGCTTTCTTT
TRBD1 | TRBJ1-2 | TRBV5-6 | once | CASRHRDSSFWLDGYTF | TGTGCCAGCAGGCACCGGGACAGCAGTTTTTGGCTTGATGGCTACACCTTC
. | TRBJ1-1 | TRBV5-1 | . | CASSSSNTEAFF | TGCGCCTCCTCCTCCAGTAACACTGAAGCTTTCTTT
. | TRBJ1-3 | TRBV18 | few | CASSPLEQAGNTIYF | TGTGCCAGCTCACCACTCGAGCAGGCTGGAAACACCATATATTTT
. | TRBJ1-2 | TRBV27 | . | CASSLRGLSYTF | TGTGCCAGCAGTTTAAGGGGCCTTAGCTACACCTTC
TRBD1 | TRBJ1-5 | TRBV7-2 | . | CASRGQANQPQHF | TGTGCCAGCAGAGGACAGGCCAATCAGCCCCAGCATTTT
. | TRBJ1-1 | TRBV15 | once | CATSIPQGTEAFF | TGTGCCACCAGCATCCCTCAGGGGACTGAAGCTTTCTTT
. | TRBJ1-2 | TRBV13 | once | CASSLGRAEGYTF | TGTGCCAGCAGCTTAGGCAGGGCGGAGGGCTACACCTTC
TRBD2 | TRBJ2-2 | TRBV7-9 | once | CASSLIAGGNTGELFF | TGTGCCAGCAGCTTAATAGCGGGGGGAAACACCGGGGAGCTGTTTTTT
TRBD1 | TRBJ2-5 | TRBV3-1/TRBV3-2 | . | CASSQSARTGGLRETQYF | TGTGCCAGCAGCCAAAGCGCGAGGACAGGAGGCCTCCGAGAGACCCAGTACTTC
. | TRBJ2-3 | TRBV20-1 | . | CSAEAADTQYF | TGCAGTGCAGAGGCGGCGGATACGCAGTATTTT
TRBD2 | TRBJ2-7 | TRBV7-9 | . | CASTGTIGSEQYF | TGTGCCAGCACCGGGACTATAGGGTCCGAGCAGTACTTC
. | TRBJ1-6 | TRBV18 | . | CASSPSTVTANSPLHF | TGTGCCAGCTCACCTTCGACAGTCACGGCAAATTCACCCCTCCACTTT
. | TRBJ1-5 | TRBV29-1 | once | CSATMGGWGNQPQHF | TGCAGCGCCACTATGGGGGGATGGGGTAATCAGCCCCAGCATTTT
TRBD1 | TRBJ1-1 | TRBV6-5 | few | CASKGRTGGTEAFF | TGTGCCAGCAAAGGACGGACAGGGGGCACTGAAGCTTTCTTT
TRBD1 | TRBJ2-3 | TRBV24-1 | . | CATSDSGQGARYF | TGTGCCACCAGTGATTCTGGACAGGGGGCGCGGTATTTT
TRBD2 | TRBJ2-5 | TRBV9 | once | CASSVDGGRAQTQYF | TGTGCCAGCAGCGTAGACGGGGGGAGGGCGCAGACCCAGTACTTC
. | TRBJ1-5 | TRBV5-5 | . | CASSSGQSYNQPQHF | TGTGCCAGCAGCTCCGGACAGAGCTACAATCAGCCCCAGCATTTT
. | TRBJ1-4 | TRBV7-9 | . | CASSPGADNEKLFF | TGTGCCAGCAGCCCTGGGGCAGATAATGAAAAACTGTTTTTT
. | TRBJ1-2 | TRBV10-3 | . | CAISDSLDRKTDGYTF | TGTGCCATCAGTGATTCCCTCGACAGAAAAACTGATGGCTACACCTTC
TRBD1 | TRBJ1-1 | TRBV11-2 | . | CASSPDRGFDTEAFF | TGTGCCAGCAGTCCAGACAGGGGGTTTGACACTGAAGCTTTCTTT
. | TRBJ2-5 | TRBV6-1 | . | CASSEGSYFQETQYF | TGTGCCAGCAGTGAAGGGAGTTACTTTCAAGAGACCCAGTACTTC
. | TRBJ1-1 | TRBV18 | . | CASSPPGAPALNTEAFF | TGTGCCAGCTCACCCCCGGGAGCCCCCGCGTTGAACACTGAAGCTTTCTTT
. | TRBJ2-7 | TRBV3-1/TRBV3-2 | . | CASSQAVTGIRYF | TGTGCCAGCAGCCAAGCGGTAACAGGGATCCGGTACTTC
. | TRBJ1-1 | TRBV5-5 | . | CASSRQGLNTEAFF | TGTGCCAGCAGCAGGCAGGGGCTGAACACTGAAGCTTTCTTT
. | TRBJ1-1 | TRBV9 | . | CASSVGNGRGEAFF | TGTGCCAGCAGCGTAGGGAACGGCCGGGGAGAAGCTTTCTTT
. | TRBJ1-5 | TRBV5-1 | once | CASSLEGETGQPQHF | TGCGCCAGCAGCTTGGAGGGGGAGACCGGTCAGCCCCAGCATTTT
. | TRBJ2-3 | TRBV2 | . | CASIRVSGSTDTQYF | TGTGCCAGCATTAGGGTCAGCGGAAGCACAGATACGCAGTATTTT
. | TRBJ1-2 | TRBV7-6 | . | CASSPLGNYGYTF | TGTGCCAGCAGCCCGCTGGGCAACTATGGCTACACCTTC
. | TRBJ1-1 | TRBV11-2 | . | CASSPSENTEAFF | TGTGCCAGCAGCCCCAGCGAAAACACTGAAGCTTTCTTT
TRBD2 | TRBJ2-2 | TRBV3-1/TRBV3-2 | . | CASSHAGGPPGELFF | TGTGCCAGCAGCCACGCGGGGGGGCCCCCCGGGGAGCTGTTTTTT
. | TRBJ1-2 | TRBV19 | . | CASNRRNYGYTF | TGTGCCAGTAACCGCCGGAACTATGGCTACACCTTC
TRBD2 | TRBJ2-3 | TRBV5-1 | . | CASSSGGRDTQYF | TGCGCCAGCTCTAGCGGGGGAAGAGATACGCAGTATTTT
TRBD2 | TRBJ2-1 | TRBV10-1 | . | CASSETASGGDEQFF | TGCGCCAGCAGTGAGACGGCTAGCGGGGGCGATGAGCAGTTCTTC
TRBD1 | TRBJ1-2 | TRBV9 | . | CASSVERTGNGYTF | TGTGCCAGCAGCGTAGAGCGGACAGGAAATGGCTACACCTTC
TRBD1 | TRBJ1-5 | TRBV15 | . | CATATGGREPQHF | TGTGCCACCGCGACAGGGGGCCGGGAGCCCCAGCATTTT
. | TRBJ1-2 | TRBV19 | . | CASSIKGGVYGYTF | TGTGCCAGTAGTATAAAGGGGGGGGTCTATGGCTACACCTTC
TRBD1 | TRBJ1-2 | TRBV7-6 | . | CASSSGPGQGYGYTF | TGTGCCAGCAGCTCAGGCCCGGGACAGGGTTATGGCTACACCTTC
. | TRBJ1-3 | TRBV19 | . | CASSIGHFSGNTIYF | TGTGCCAGTAGTATAGGACACTTCTCTGGAAACACCATATATTTT
TRBD1 | TRBJ1-1 | TRBV7-9 | few | CASSPGQMNTEAFF | TGTGCCAGCAGCCCGGGACAGATGAACACTGAAGCTTTCTTT